The 21 T cell receptor beta chains below come from one sample, sequenced in a study of blood T cell repertoires in COVID-19. Libraries were prepared by immunoSEQ multiplex PCR; TCRdb keeps only in-frame clonotypes and omits some of them. The table shows 200,000 to 300,000 clones, with 75% to 90% occurring only once. The sample comprised peripheral blood. Receptors originate from a human donor in a cohort sampled during active COVID-19.

The chain joins TRBV9 to TRBJ2-1; 10 nucleotides match TRBD2. The CDR3 contains 14 residues. J gave up 6 bases and V 7 bases, and 7 bases lay outside the gene matches. Germline V lookup: CDR1 SGDLS, CDR2 YYNGEE. The CDR3, as DNA: TGTGCCAGCGATGGGGGGACTAGCGCCAATGAGCAGTTCTTC. This codes for CASDGGTSANEQFF.

V gene TRBV29-1 combines with J gene TRBJ1-2; 7 nucleotides line up with TRBD1. CDR3 length equals 16 residues. Germline assignment: CDR1 SQVTM and CDR2 ANQGSEA. The junction had 16 bases not matched to a gene; V was cut back by 7 bases and J by 2 bases. The CDR3 region is CSAEGRTGSGNYGYTF. The CDR3 DNA follows: TGCAGCGCCGAGGGGCGGACAGGTAGTGGAAACTATGGCTACACCTTC. The full variable domain, its missing parts supplied by reference TRBV29-1 and TRBJ1-2, is SAVISQKPSRDICQRGTSLTIQCQVDSQVTMMFWYRQQPGQSLTLIATANQGSEATYESGFVIDKFPISRPNLTFSTLTVSNMSPEDSSIYLCSAEGRTGSGNYGYTFGSGTRLTVV.

There are a few counts of this clone. This chain joins TRBV7-9 and TRBJ2-7; 7 bases fit TRBD1. This CDR3 contains 14 residues. Trimming took 5 bases from V and 2 from J; bases not matched to a gene: 6. CDR1 is SEHNR, CDR2 FQNEAQ, per germline (reference sequence). Here the CDR3 DNA reads TGTGCCAGCAGCGGAGTGGGACAGACCTACGAGCAGTACTTC. It codes for CASSGVGQTYEQYF.

Here the CDR3 reads CASSPTFLAGGYNEQFF. The DNA for the CDR3 is TGTGCCAGCAGCCCGACCTTTCTAGCGGGAGGCTACAATGAGCAGTTCTTC. V gene TRBV9 combines with J gene TRBJ2-1, with 11 bases lining up with TRBD2. Germline CDR1 SGDLS, CDR2 YYNGEE. The CDR3 is made up of 17 amino acids. V was clipped by 4 bases and J by 3 bases; unmatched bases: 9.

The gene calls are TRBV4-1 and TRBJ2-1; no clear D. Trimming cost V 0 bases and J 10 bases, with 16 bases left between them. CDR1 and CDR2 from the germline V gene are MGHRA and YSYEKL. This CDR3 has 15 amino acids. The CDR3 nucleotides read TGCGCCAGCAGCCAAGAAGCACTACAAAATCGGGAGCAGTTCTTC. Translation: CASSQEALQNREQFF.

The J gene is TRBJ2-1, the V gene TRBV3-1 (or the pseudogene TRBV3-2); D not resolved. V dropped 0 bases and J dropped 5 bases, with 11 bases sitting between them. Germline CDR1 reads LGHDT; CDR2 reads YNNKEL (reference sequence). The CDR3 sequence is 15 residues long. Written as DNA, the CDR3 is TGTGCCAGCAGCCAAGACCTATACGGTAACAATGAGCAGTTCTTC. This sequence encodes CASSQDLYGNNEQFF.

V usage is TRBV11-3 and J usage is TRBJ2-5; TRBD1 might be the D (6 bases). Germline CDR1 SGHNT, CDR2 YENEEA. The CDR3 is 13 amino acids. The V and J ends lost 5 bases and 3 bases respectively, with 10 bases between them. As DNA, the CDR3 is TGTGCCAGCAGCCGCGGACAGAAAGAGACCCAGTACTTC. It translates to CASSRGQKETQYF.

The V call is TRBV28, the J call TRBJ2-2, with D unclear. CDR1 and CDR2 from the germline V gene are MDHEN and SYDVKM. V was trimmed by 6 bases and J by 6 bases, leaving 14 bases between them. The CDR3 sequence is 14 residues long. Here the CDR3 DNA reads TGTGCCAGCAGCCCCCAGCGCCGGGCCGGGGAGCTGTTTTTT. This codes for CASSPQRRAGELFF.

This clone occurred a few times. V is TRBV12-3 or TRBV12-4 and J is TRBJ1-3; no reliable D call. The CDR3 has 13 amino acids. With 0 bases removed from V and 4 bases from J, the gap between germline ends came to 4 bases. Here the CDR3 DNA reads TGTGCCAGCAGTTTAGCCGGGGGAAACACCATATATTTT. This gives the protein CASSLAGGNTIYF.

This chain uses TRBV3-1 (or the pseudogene TRBV3-2) with TRBJ2-2, with 8 bases aligning to TRBD2. The V gene's germline CDR1 is LGHDT and CDR2 YNNKEL (reference sequence). The J segment lost 7 bases and the V segment lost 1 base, leaving 11 bases of the junction unmatched. There are 17 residues in the CDR3. The CDR3 spells CASSQAVGSGVDGELFF. CDR3 bases: TGTGCCAGCAGCCAAGCAGTTGGTAGCGGGGTTGACGGGGAGCTGTTTTTT.

The chain couples TRBV24-1 to TRBJ2-7; 9 bases agree with TRBD1. The CDR3 is 15 amino acids. Germline V gene sequence: CDR1 KGHDR, CDR2 SFDVKD. With 3 bases clipped from V and 4 bases from J, the junction kept 6 bases outside the gene matches. CDR3 DNA: TGTGCCACCAGTGATAGACGACAGGGGGGTTACGAGCAGTACTTC. This translates into CATSDRRQGGYEQYF.

The genes are TRBV28 and TRBJ1-1; D is undetermined. The CDR3 length is 15 residues. The V end lost 3 bases, the J end lost 0 bases, and 11 bases lay between the germline ends. From germline, CDR1 is MDHEN and CDR2 SYDVKM. The CDR3 DNA follows: TGTGCCAGCAGTTTGCCCGGGAGATTGAACACTGAAGCTTTCTTT. This codes for CASSLPGRLNTEAFF.

This sequence joins TRBV29-1 and TRBJ1-2; a possible D gene is TRBD1 (6 bases). The CDR3 covers 13 residues. CDR1 is SQVTM and CDR2 is ANQGSEA in the germline V gene. Trimming shortened V by 6 bases and J by 3 bases, and 14 bases separated the two germline ends. DNA of the CDR3: TGCAGCGTGGCCCAGGGGACCGACTATGGCTACACCTTC. Translated, it gives CSVAQGTDYGYTF.

This clone was counted a few times. V usage is TRBV6-6 and J usage is TRBJ1-5; D is perhaps TRBD1 (5 bases). V was pared by 0 bases and J by 3 bases, with 12 bases between. The germline V gene has CDR1 MNHNY and CDR2 SVGAGI (reference sequence). The CDR3 sequence is 16 residues long. The CDR3 spells CASSYSTAGSNQPQHF. CDR3 DNA sequence: TGTGCCAGCAGTTACTCGACTGCAGGGTCCAATCAGCCCCAGCATTTT.

The chain combines TRBV13 with TRBJ2-7, with a tentative D call TRBD1 (6 bases). The CDR3 is 14 residues long. V was trimmed by 5 bases and J by 0 bases, leaving 11 bases between them. CDR1 and CDR2 (germline): PRHDT, FYEKMQ (reference sequence). CDR3 coding DNA: TGTGCCAGCAGCCTCTGGGACACCTCCTACGAGCAGTACTTC. Amino acid sequence: CASSLWDTSYEQYF.

This clone appeared a few times. This chain uses TRBV20-1 with TRBJ1-4, with TRBD1 as a possible D gene (5 bases). Trimming took 3 bases from V and 4 from J, leaving 18 bases between them. The V gene's germline CDR1 is DFQATT and CDR2 SNEGSKA (reference sequence). The CDR3 totals 16 residues. The CDR3 DNA is TGCAGTGCTAGTTCCCTGGAGGGGCAGTATAATGAAAAACTGTTTTTT. Translation gives CSASSLEGQYNEKLFF.

The chain combines TRBV29-1 with TRBJ2-7, with 10 positions matching TRBD1. The CDR3 is made up of 12 amino acids. V gave up 7 bases and J gave up 4 bases; unmatched junction bases: 4. Germline CDR1 is SQVTM and CDR2 is ANQGSEA. CDR3 in amino acids: CSGGQGLYEQYF. CDR3 sequence (DNA): TGCAGCGGGGGACAGGGGTTATACGAGCAGTACTTC.

CDR3 in amino acids: CASSLTGGIGQPQHF. CDR3 DNA sequence: TGTGCCAGCAGCTTAACAGGGGGAATCGGTCAGCCCCAGCATTTT. The J gene is TRBJ1-5, the V gene TRBV5-6; 8 bases map to TRBD1. This CDR3 spans 15 amino acids. With V trimmed by 2 bases and J by 6 bases, 7 bases remained unmatched. Germline CDR1 is SGHDT and CDR2 is YYEEEE.

The gene calls are TRBV7-2 and TRBJ1-5, with D unclear. Between the trimmed V and J ends, which lost 0 bases and 7 bases, there was a span of 16 bases. The CDR3 extends over 16 amino acids. Looked up from germline, CDR1 is SGHTA and CDR2 is FQGNSA. Here the CDR3 reads CASSLAGSTPGQPQHF. CDR3 coding DNA: TGTGCCAGCAGCTTAGCTGGATCCACCCCCGGGCAGCCCCAGCATTTT.

The chain recombines TRBV7-3 with TRBJ2-3, with D possibly TRBD2 on 6 matching bases. The ends were cut back, 5 bases at V and 2 bases at J, with 17 bases in the middle. The CDR3 runs to 16 residues. The germline V gene encodes CDR1 SGHTA and CDR2 FQGTGA. The CDR3 spells CASSPKGLSTTDTQYF. DNA of the CDR3: TGTGCCAGCAGCCCGAAGGGACTGTCGACCACAGATACGCAGTATTTT.

The chain joins TRBV23-1 to TRBJ2-7; maybe TRBD1 (5 bases). TRBV23-1 belongs to the ORF category, with a function that is uncertain. The CDR3 is made up of 14 amino acids. V gave up 9 bases and J gave up 5 bases, with 20 bases separating them. The CDR3, as DNA: TGCGCCAGTCCGGTGGTGCAGGGTCCACACGAGCAGTACTTC. It translates to CASPVVQGPHEQYF.